The T cell receptor beta chain under discussion was sequenced for a study of blood T cells in healthy people across ages. Notes on the study in general: Not knowing donor CMV status may have confounded expanded clonotype changes.

Concerning this clonotype: As yet, its antigen is unknown.

Sample-barcoded 5' priming and a J-beta primer mix drove a second PCR of roughly 6 to 12 cycles. One entry per CDR3 protein, called by TCRdb with MiXCR from the 5' RACE reads. Of hundreds of thousands of distinct CDR3 sequences detected, 53% appear once; the ten largest clones hold under 50%. Germline CDR1 and CDR2: SNHLY and FYNNEI. CDR3 length: 11 amino acids. The junction had 7 bases not matched to a gene; V was cut back by 7 bases and J by 12 bases. This rearrangement joins TRBV2 to TRBJ1-1; 8 bases match TRBD1. Sequenced sample: blood. The source is a man older than 75 in good health. The DNA of the CDR3 is TGTGCCAGCACCCCGGACAGGGTGACTTTCTTT. Its protein is CASTPDRVTFF.